The text below deals with one T cell receptor beta chain. As yet, its antigen is unknown. One junction end disagrees with the germline gene, perhaps due to a read error. This PCR relied on a set of 60 Vbeta primers and 13 Jbeta primers. The repertoire was sequenced with immunoSEQ multiplex PCR; TCRdb's copy has only in-frame clones and lacks some. The sample lists around 110,000 clones, over 50% occurring once. The CDR3 sequence is 15 residues long. Germline V gene sequence: CDR1 SEHNR, CDR2 FQNEAQ (reference sequence). The entry originates in a study of cytomegalovirus exposure and HLA in healthy donors. Study as a whole: Unique TCRs numbering approximately 81 million, obtained from HLA-typed donors, made up an early data release. Among the approximately 400 genotyped donors, just over 80% were placed in the Caucasian-associated ancestry cluster.

Study findings and constraints: It was around 160 TCR beta chains that were listed as cytomegalovirus-associated. No immune exposure information besides CMV serostatus was available.

The sequencing input was PBMCs. V usage is TRBV7-9 and J usage is TRBJ1-1; maybe TRBD1 (6 bases). This receptor was obtained from a woman aged 40 to 50 in good health and CMV-seropositive. This CDR3 is CSSSLGGGANEKAFF. The CDR3, as DNA: TGTTCCAGCAGCTTAGGTGGGGGGGCGAATGAGAAAGCTTTCTTT.